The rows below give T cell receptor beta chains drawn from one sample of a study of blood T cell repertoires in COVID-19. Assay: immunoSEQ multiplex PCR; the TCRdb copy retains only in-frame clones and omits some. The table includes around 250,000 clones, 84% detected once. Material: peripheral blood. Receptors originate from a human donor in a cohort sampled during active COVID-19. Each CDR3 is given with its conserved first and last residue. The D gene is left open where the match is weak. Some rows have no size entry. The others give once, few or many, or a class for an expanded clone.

CDR3 protein: CASSLEGRGRGEQYF
CDR3 DNA: TGCGCCAGCAGCTTGGAGGGCAGGGGAAGGGGCGAGCAGTACTTC
clone size: .
CDR3 length: 15
V gene: TRBV5-1
J gene: TRBJ2-7
D gene: .

CDR3 protein: CASTWGSGRSEQYF
CDR3 DNA: TGTGCCAGCACCTGGGGTAGCGGGAGAAGCGAGCAGTACTTC
clone size: .
CDR3 length: 14
V gene: TRBV2
J gene: TRBJ2-7
D gene: TRBD2

CDR3 protein: CASSDRGYSNQPQHF
CDR3 DNA: TGTGCCAGCAGTGACAGGGGGTATAGCAATCAGCCCCAGCATTTT
clone size: once
CDR3 length: 15
V gene: TRBV6-1
J gene: TRBJ1-5
D gene: TRBD1

CDR3 protein: CASSSGTGVGDGYTF
CDR3 DNA: TGTGCCAGCAGTTCCGGGACAGGGGTGGGCGATGGCTACACCTTC
clone size: once
CDR3 length: 15
V gene: TRBV6-6
J gene: TRBJ1-2
D gene: TRBD1

CDR3 protein: CASSPAGATRIYGYTF
CDR3 DNA: TGTGCCAGCAGCCCGGCGGGGGCTACTCGGATTTATGGCTACACCTTC
clone size: .
CDR3 length: 16
V gene: TRBV5-8
J gene: TRBJ1-2
D gene: .

CDR3 protein: CASSQDQTSGTYEQYF
CDR3 DNA: TGTGCCAGCAGCCAAGATCAGACTAGCGGAACATACGAGCAGTACTTC
clone size: .
CDR3 length: 16
V gene: TRBV4-2
J gene: TRBJ2-7
D gene: TRBD2

CDR3 protein: CASSLGGTGTQYF
CDR3 DNA: TGTGCCAGCAGCTTAGGGGGCACAGGTACGCAGTATTTT
clone size: .
CDR3 length: 13
V gene: TRBV7-2
J gene: TRBJ2-3
D gene: .

CDR3 protein: CASSLKGQRFQF
CDR3 DNA: TGTGCCAGCAGTTTAAAAGGACAGAGGTTCCAGTTC
clone size: .
CDR3 length: 12
V gene: TRBV28
J gene: TRBJ2-7
D gene: .

CDR3 protein: CASSWEGNQPQHF
CDR3 DNA: TGCGCCAGCAGCTGGGAGGGGAATCAGCCCCAGCATTTT
clone size: .
CDR3 length: 13
V gene: TRBV5-1
J gene: TRBJ1-5
D gene: .

CDR3 protein: CASSSLDRLNEQFF
CDR3 DNA: TGTGCCAGCAGTTCTCTCGACAGGCTAAATGAGCAGTTCTTC
clone size: .
CDR3 length: 14
V gene: TRBV27
J gene: TRBJ2-1
D gene: .

CDR3 protein: CASSFVSGELFF
CDR3 DNA: TGTGCCAGCAGCTTTGTCAGCGGGGAGCTGTTTTTT
clone size: .
CDR3 length: 12
V gene: TRBV11-3
J gene: TRBJ2-2
D gene: .

CDR3 protein: CASSLLQGFAYTF
CDR3 DNA: TGTGCCAGCAGTCTCCTACAGGGTTTCGCCTACACCTTC
clone size: .
CDR3 length: 13
V gene: TRBV28
J gene: TRBJ1-2
D gene: .

CDR3 protein: CASSYSGQGATEAFF
CDR3 DNA: TGTGCCAGCAGTTACTCGGGACAGGGGGCAACTGAAGCTTTCTTT
clone size: .
CDR3 length: 15
V gene: TRBV6-6
J gene: TRBJ1-1
D gene: TRBD1

CDR3 protein: CASSQGLVINNEQFF
CDR3 DNA: TGTGCCAGCAGTCAGGGACTAGTAATAAACAATGAGCAGTTCTTC
clone size: .
CDR3 length: 15
V gene: TRBV6-5
J gene: TRBJ2-1
D gene: TRBD2

CDR3 protein: CASSLRGGLNSGNTIYF
CDR3 DNA: TGTGCCAGCAGCTTGAGGGGGGGCCTAAACTCTGGAAACACCATATATTTT
clone size: .
CDR3 length: 17
V gene: TRBV5-6
J gene: TRBJ1-3
D gene: .

CDR3 protein: CASSSTSVLFQNEQFF
CDR3 DNA: TGTGCCAGCAGCTCAACTAGCGTTCTCTTCCAAAATGAGCAGTTCTTC
clone size: .
CDR3 length: 16
V gene: TRBV11-2
J gene: TRBJ2-1
D gene: TRBD2

CDR3 protein: CASSKKRGYQPQHF
CDR3 DNA: TGTGCCAGCAGTAAAAAAAGGGGTTATCAGCCCCAGCATTTT
clone size: .
CDR3 length: 14
V gene: TRBV2
J gene: TRBJ1-5
D gene: .

CDR3 protein: CASSPGDRGFDSNYGYTF
CDR3 DNA: TGTGCCAGCAGCCCTGGGGACAGGGGATTTGATTCTAACTATGGCTACACCTTC
clone size: .
CDR3 length: 18
V gene: TRBV4-2
J gene: TRBJ1-2
D gene: TRBD1

CDR3 protein: CASNGQFSYEQYF
CDR3 DNA: TGTGCCAGTAATGGACAGTTTTCCTACGAGCAGTACTTC
clone size: .
CDR3 length: 13
V gene: TRBV19
J gene: TRBJ2-7
D gene: .

CDR3 protein: CASSLLPEGGRENTIYF
CDR3 DNA: TGTGCCAGCAGCTTATTGCCCGAGGGGGGGCGGGAAAACACCATATATTTT
clone size: .
CDR3 length: 17
V gene: TRBV7-6
J gene: TRBJ1-3
D gene: .

CDR3 protein: CASSLEGHRRGEQFF
CDR3 DNA: TGCGCCAGCAGCTTGGAGGGGCACAGGAGAGGTGAGCAGTTCTTC
clone size: .
CDR3 length: 15
V gene: TRBV5-1
J gene: TRBJ2-1
D gene: .

CDR3 protein: CASSFNDYGYTF
CDR3 DNA: TGTGCCAGCAGCTTCAATGACTATGGCTACACCTTC
clone size: few
CDR3 length: 12
V gene: TRBV5-4
J gene: TRBJ1-2
D gene: .

CDR3 protein: CSVGTAPGTEAFF
CDR3 DNA: TGCAGCGTGGGGACAGCACCGGGCACTGAAGCTTTCTTT
clone size: .
CDR3 length: 13
V gene: TRBV29-1
J gene: TRBJ1-1
D gene: TRBD1

CDR3 protein: CAISEVTDNYGYTF
CDR3 DNA: TGTGCCATCAGTGAGGTTACAGATAACTATGGCTACACCTTC
clone size: .
CDR3 length: 14
V gene: TRBV10-3
J gene: TRBJ1-2
D gene: .

CDR3 protein: CASSLASQPNQPQHF
CDR3 DNA: TGTGCCAGCAGCTTAGCATCACAACCCAATCAGCCCCAGCATTTT
clone size: few
CDR3 length: 15
V gene: TRBV7-2
J gene: TRBJ1-5
D gene: .

CDR3 protein: CASSQHRDSPNYGYTF
CDR3 DNA: TGTGCCAGCAGTCAACACCGGGACAGCCCTAACTATGGCTACACCTTC
clone size: .
CDR3 length: 16
V gene: TRBV2
J gene: TRBJ1-2
D gene: TRBD1

CDR3 protein: CASSQAPGTSGGVYEQYF
CDR3 DNA: TGCGCCAGCAGCCAAGCCCCCGGGACTAGCGGGGGGGTCTACGAGCAGTACTTC
clone size: .
CDR3 length: 18
V gene: TRBV4-3
J gene: TRBJ2-7
D gene: TRBD2

CDR3 protein: CASSPWTSGADTQYF
CDR3 DNA: TGTGCCAGCAGCCCCTGGACTAGCGGAGCAGATACGCAGTATTTT
clone size: .
CDR3 length: 15
V gene: TRBV4-2
J gene: TRBJ2-3
D gene: TRBD2